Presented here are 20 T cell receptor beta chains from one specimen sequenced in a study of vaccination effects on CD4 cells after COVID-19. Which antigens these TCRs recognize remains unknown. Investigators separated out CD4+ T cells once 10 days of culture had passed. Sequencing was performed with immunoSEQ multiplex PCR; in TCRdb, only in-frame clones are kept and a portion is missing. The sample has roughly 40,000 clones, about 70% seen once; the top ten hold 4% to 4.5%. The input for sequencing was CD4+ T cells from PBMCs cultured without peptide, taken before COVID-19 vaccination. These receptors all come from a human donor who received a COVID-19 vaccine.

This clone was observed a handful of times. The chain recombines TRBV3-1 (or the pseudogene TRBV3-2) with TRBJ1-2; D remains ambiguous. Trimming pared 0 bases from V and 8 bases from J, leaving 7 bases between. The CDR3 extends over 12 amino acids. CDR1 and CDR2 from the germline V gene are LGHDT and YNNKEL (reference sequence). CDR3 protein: CASSQEALGYTF. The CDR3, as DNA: TGTGCCAGCAGCCAAGAGGCGTTGGGCTACACCTTC.

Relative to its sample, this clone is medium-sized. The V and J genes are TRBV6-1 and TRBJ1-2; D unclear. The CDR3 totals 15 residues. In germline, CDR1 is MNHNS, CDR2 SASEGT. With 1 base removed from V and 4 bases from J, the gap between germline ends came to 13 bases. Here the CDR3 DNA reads TGTGCCAGCAGTGAAGAGAGCACAGCGATCTATGGCTACACCTTC. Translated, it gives CASSEESTAIYGYTF.

As DNA, the CDR3 is TGTGCCAGCAGTGGGGGGACAGGGGGTGAGCAGTTCTTC. Amino acids: CASSGGTGGEQFF. The genes are TRBV27 and TRBJ2-1; TRBD1 matches 11 bases. CDR1 and CDR2 from the germline V gene are MNHEY and SMNVEV (reference sequence). Trimming took 5 bases from V and 9 from J; bases not matched to a gene: 3. This CDR3 spans 13 amino acids.

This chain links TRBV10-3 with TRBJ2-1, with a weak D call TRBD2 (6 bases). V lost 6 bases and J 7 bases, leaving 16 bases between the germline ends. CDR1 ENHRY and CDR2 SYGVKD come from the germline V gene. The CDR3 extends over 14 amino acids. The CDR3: CAISLGGMINEQFF. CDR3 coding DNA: TGTGCCATCAGCTTGGGGGGTATGATAAATGAGCAGTTCTTC.

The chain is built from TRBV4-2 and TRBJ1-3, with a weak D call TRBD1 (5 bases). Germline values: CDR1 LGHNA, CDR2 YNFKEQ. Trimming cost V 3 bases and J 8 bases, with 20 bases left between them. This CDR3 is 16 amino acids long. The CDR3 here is CASSQDNRPSGDTIYF. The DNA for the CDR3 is TGTGCCAGCAGCCAGGATAACAGGCCCTCGGGGGACACCATATATTTT.

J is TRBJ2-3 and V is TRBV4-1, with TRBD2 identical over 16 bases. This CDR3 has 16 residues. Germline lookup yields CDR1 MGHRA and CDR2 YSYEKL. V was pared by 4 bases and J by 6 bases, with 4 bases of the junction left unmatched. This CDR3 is CASSLTGLAGGDTQYF. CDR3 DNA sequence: TGCGCCAGCAGCCTAACGGGACTAGCGGGAGGGGATACGCAGTATTTT.

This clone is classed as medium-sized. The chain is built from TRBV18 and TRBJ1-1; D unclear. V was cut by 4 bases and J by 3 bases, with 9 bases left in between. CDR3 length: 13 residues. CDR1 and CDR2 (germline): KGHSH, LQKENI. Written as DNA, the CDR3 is TGTGCCAGCTCACGAAGATCAGACACTGAAGCTTTCTTT. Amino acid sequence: CASSRRSDTEAFF.

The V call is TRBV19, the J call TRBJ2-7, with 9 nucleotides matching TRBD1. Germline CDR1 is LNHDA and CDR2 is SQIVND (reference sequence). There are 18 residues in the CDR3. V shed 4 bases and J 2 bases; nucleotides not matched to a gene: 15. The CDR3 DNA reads TGTGCCAGTAGTAGGAGCACTATCGACAGGGGGGCCACCTACGAGCAGTACTTC. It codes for CASSRSTIDRGATYEQYF.

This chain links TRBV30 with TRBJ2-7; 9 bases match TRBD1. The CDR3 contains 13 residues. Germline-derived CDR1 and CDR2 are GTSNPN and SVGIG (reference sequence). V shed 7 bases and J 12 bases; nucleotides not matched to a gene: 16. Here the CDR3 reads CASLLRLTGGVYF. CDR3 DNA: TGTGCCTCCTTGCTGAGATTAACAGGGGGCGTGTACTTC.

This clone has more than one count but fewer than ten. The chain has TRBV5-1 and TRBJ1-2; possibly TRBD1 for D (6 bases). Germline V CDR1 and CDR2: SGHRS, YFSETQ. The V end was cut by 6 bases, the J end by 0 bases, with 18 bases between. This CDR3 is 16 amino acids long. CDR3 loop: CASTPSWGAANYGYTF. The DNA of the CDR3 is TGCGCCAGCACCCCATCATGGGGGGCCGCTAACTATGGCTACACCTTC.

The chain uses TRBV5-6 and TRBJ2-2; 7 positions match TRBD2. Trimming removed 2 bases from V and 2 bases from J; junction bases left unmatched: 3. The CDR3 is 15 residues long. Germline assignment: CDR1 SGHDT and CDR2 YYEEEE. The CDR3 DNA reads TGTGCCAGCAGCTTACCGGGACTAAACACCGGGGAGCTGTTTTTT. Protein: CASSLPGLNTGELFF.

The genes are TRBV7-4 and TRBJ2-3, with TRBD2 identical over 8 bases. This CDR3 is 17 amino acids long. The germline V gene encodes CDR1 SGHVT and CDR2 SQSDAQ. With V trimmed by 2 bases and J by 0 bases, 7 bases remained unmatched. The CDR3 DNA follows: TGTGCCAGCAGCTTATCCGGGACTAGGGGTAGCACAGATACGCAGTATTTT. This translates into CASSLSGTRGSTDTQYF.

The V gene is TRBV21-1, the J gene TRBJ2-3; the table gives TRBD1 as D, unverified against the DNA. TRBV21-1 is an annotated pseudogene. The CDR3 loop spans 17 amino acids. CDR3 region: CASSKAFRTVDTDTQYF. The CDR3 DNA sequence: TGTGCCAGCAGCAAAGCGTTTAGGACAGTGGACACAGATACGCAGTATTTT.

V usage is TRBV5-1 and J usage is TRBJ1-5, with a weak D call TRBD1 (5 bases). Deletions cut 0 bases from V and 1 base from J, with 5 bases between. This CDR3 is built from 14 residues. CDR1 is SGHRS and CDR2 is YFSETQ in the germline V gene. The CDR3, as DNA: TGCGCCAGCAGCTTGGGACAGAGCAATCAGCCCCAGCATTTT. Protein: CASSLGQSNQPQHF. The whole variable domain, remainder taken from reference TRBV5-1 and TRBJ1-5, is KAGVTQTPRYLIKTRGQQVTLSCSPISGHRSVSWYQQTPGQGLQFLFEYFSETQRNKGNFPGRFSGRQFSNSRSEMNVSTLELGDSALYLCASSLGQSNQPQHFGDGTRLSIL.

CDR3: CASSPDGGRQPQHF. The CDR3 bases are TGTGCCAGCTCACCGGACGGGGGACGACAGCCCCAGCATTTT. This chain links TRBV18 with TRBJ1-5; D might be TRBD1 (5 bases). V was shortened by 3 bases and J by 7 bases, with 13 bases between the two germline ends. CDR1 is KGHSH, CDR2 LQKENI, per germline. The CDR3 totals 14 residues.

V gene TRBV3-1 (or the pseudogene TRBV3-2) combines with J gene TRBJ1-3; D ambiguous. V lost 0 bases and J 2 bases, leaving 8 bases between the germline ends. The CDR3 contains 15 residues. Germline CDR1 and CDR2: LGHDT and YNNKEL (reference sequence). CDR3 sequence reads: CASSQESFAGNTIYF. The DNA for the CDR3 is TGTGCCAGCAGCCAAGAAAGTTTTGCTGGAAACACCATATATTTT.

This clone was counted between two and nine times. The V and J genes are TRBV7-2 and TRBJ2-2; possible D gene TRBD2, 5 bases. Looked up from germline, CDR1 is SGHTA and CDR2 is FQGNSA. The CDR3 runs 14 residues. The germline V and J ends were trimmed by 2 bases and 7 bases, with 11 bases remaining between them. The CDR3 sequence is CASSLSRTYGELFF. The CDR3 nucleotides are TGTGCCAGCAGCTTATCCAGGACTTACGGGGAGCTGTTTTTT.

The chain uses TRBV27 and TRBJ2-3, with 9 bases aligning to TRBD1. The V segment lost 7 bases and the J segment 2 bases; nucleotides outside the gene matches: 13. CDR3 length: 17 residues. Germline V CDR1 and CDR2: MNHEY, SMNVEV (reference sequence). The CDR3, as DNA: TGTGCCAGCACCCCCCGGGACAGGGAAGGGATCACAGATACGCAGTATTTT. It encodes CASTPRDREGITDTQYF.

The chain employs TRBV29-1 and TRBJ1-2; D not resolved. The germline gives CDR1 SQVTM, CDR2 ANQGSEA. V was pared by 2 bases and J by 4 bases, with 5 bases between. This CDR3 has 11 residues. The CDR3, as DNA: TGCAGCGTTGAACGTAGCTATGGCTACACCTTC. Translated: CSVERSYGYTF.

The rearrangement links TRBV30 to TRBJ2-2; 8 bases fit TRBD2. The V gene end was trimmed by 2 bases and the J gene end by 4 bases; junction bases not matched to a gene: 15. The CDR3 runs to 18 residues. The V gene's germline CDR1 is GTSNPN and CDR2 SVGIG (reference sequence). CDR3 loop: CAWSNSHGGGPRTGELFF. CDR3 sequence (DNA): TGTGCCTGGAGTAACTCCCACGGGGGGGGCCCCCGCACCGGGGAGCTGTTTTTT. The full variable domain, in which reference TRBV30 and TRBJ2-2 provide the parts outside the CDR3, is SQTIHQWPATLVQPVGSPLSLECTVEGTSNPNLYWYRQAAGRGLQLLFYSVGIGQISSEVPQNLSASRPQDRQFILSSKKLLLSDSGFYLCAWSNSHGGGPRTGELFFGEGSRLTVL.